There are a few counts of the clone carrying this TCR beta chain. The sample belongs to a study of post-analysis software for immune sequencing data. Built from TCR beta cDNA, the libraries had unique molecular identifiers in them. TCRdb processed the PCR reads anew with MiXCR; each CDR3 protein has one entry. Among around 400,000 distinct CDR3 sequences listed, about a third were seen once. This clonotype originated in a girl aged 5-17 years with multiple sclerosis. The sequenced material came from blood.

CDR3 sequence (DNA): TGTGCCAGCTGCGACAGGACAACCACCAATGAAAAACTGTTTTTT. Encoded protein: CASCDRTTTNEKLFF. This chain links TRBV28 with TRBJ1-4, with D maybe TRBD1 (6 bases). Germline V gene sequence: CDR1 MDHEN, CDR2 SYDVKM. This CDR3 has 15 amino acids. Trimming removed 8 bases at V and 5 bases at J, with 18 bases between. Variable domain in full (rest from reference TRBV28 and TRBJ1-4): DVKVTQSSRYLVKRTGEKVFLECVQDMDHENMFWYRQDPGLGLRLIYFSYDVKMKEKGDIPEGYSVSREKKERFSLILESASTNQTSMYLCASCDRTTTNEKLFFGSGTQLSVL.